This T cell receptor (beta chain) was obtained from a study of shared clonotypes between healthy human individuals. Study-wide results and limits: Only blood was sampled, and tissue TCR repertoires likely differ from blood ones.

Worth noting for this clone: Its specificity is not known.

The naive CD8 fraction comprised CD45RO-negative cells positively selected for CCR7 and excluded terminally differentiated effector memory CD45RA+ cells. The donors were all Caucasian adults (living in Nashville, Tennessee). Germline CDR1 is SGHKS and CDR2 is YYEKEE (reference sequence). The CDR3 covers 15 residues. Germline trimming cut 0 bases from V and 4 bases from J; bases unmatched to any gene: 5. Generated by immunoSEQ multiplex PCR, the TCRdb table keeps only in-frame clones and is missing some. The sample consists of 550,000 to 750,000 clones, 92% of them appearing once. The sequenced sample consisted of naive CD8+ T cells sorted from blood. The TCR originated in a man younger than 40 in good health. The chain uses TRBV5-5 and TRBJ2-7, with TRBD2 identical over 9 bases. The CDR3: CASSLVPSGTYEQYF. DNA for the CDR3: TGTGCCAGCAGCTTGGTGCCTAGCGGGACGTACGAGCAGTACTTC.